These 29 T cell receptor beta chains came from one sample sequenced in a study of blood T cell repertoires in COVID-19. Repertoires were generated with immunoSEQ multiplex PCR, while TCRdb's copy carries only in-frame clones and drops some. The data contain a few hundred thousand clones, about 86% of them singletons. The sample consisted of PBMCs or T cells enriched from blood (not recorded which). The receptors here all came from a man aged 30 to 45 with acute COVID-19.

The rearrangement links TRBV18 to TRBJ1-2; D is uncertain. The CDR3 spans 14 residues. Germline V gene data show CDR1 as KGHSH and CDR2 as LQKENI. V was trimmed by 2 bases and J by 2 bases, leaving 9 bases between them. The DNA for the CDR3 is TGTGCCAGCTCACCAGCAGATTCGAACTATGGCTACACCTTC. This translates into CASSPADSNYGYTF.

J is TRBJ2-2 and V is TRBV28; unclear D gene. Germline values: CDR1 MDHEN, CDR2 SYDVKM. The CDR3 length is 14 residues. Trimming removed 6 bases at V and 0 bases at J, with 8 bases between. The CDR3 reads CASRRHSNTGELFF. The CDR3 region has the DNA TGTGCCAGCAGGCGGCACTCGAACACCGGGGAGCTGTTTTTT.

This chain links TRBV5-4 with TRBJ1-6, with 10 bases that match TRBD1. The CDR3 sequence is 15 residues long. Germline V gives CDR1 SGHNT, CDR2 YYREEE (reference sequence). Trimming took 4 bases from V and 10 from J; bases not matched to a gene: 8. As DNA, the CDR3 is TGTGCCAGCAGCGGGGGGGGACAGGGGTTGTCACCCCTCCACTTT. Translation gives CASSGGGQGLSPLHF.

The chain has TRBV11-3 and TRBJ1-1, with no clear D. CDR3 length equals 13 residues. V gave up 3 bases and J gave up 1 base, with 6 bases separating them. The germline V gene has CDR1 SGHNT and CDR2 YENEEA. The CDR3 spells CASSFGPNTEAFF. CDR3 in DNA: TGTGCCAGCAGCTTCGGTCCGAACACTGAAGCTTTCTTT.

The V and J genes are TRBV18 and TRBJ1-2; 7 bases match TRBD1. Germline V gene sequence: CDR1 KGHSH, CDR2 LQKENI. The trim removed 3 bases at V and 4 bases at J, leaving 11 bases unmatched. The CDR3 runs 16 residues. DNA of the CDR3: TGTGCCAGCTCACCGATCCCAGGACAGGCCCTCTATGGCTACACCTTC. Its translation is CASSPIPGQALYGYTF. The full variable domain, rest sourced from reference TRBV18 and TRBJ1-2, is NAGVMQNPRHLVRRRGQEARLRCSPMKGHSHVYWYRQLPEEGLKFMVYLQKENIIDESGMPKERFSAEFPKEGPSILRIQQVVRGDSAAYFCASSPIPGQALYGYTFGSGTRLTVV.

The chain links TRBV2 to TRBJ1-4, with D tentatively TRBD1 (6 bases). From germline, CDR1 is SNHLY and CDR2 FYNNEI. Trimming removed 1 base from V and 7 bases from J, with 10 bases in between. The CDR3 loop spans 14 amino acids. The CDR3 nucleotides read TGTGCCAGCAGTGAAGGCAGGGGTAGTGAAAAACTGTTTTTT. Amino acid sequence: CASSEGRGSEKLFF.

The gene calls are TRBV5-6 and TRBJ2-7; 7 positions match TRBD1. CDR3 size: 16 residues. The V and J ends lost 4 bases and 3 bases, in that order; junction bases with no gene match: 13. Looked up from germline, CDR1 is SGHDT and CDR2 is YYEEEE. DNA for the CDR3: TGTGCCAGCAGCCGAGGACCCACAGGGGAGAGCTACGAGCAGTACGTC. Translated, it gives CASSRGPTGESYEQYV.

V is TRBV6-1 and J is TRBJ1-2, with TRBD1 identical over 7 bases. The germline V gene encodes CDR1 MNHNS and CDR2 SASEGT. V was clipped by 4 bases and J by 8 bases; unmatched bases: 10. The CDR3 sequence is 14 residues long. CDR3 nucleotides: TGTGCCAGCAGTGTAGGAGGGGGCGCGGAAGGCTACACCTTC. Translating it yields CASSVGGGAEGYTF.

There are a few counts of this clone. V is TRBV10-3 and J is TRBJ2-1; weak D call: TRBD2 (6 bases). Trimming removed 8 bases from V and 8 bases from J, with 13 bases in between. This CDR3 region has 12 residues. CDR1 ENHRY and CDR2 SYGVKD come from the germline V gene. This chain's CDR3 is CAIRDFGDEQFF. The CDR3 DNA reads TGTGCCATCCGGGACTTTGGGGATGAGCAGTTCTTC.

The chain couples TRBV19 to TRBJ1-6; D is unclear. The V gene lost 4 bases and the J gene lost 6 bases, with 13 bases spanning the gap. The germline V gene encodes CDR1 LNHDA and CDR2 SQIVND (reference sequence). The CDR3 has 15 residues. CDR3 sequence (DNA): TGTGCCAGTAGTACGAACCCAGAAATTAATTCACCCCTCCACTTT. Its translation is CASSTNPEINSPLHF.

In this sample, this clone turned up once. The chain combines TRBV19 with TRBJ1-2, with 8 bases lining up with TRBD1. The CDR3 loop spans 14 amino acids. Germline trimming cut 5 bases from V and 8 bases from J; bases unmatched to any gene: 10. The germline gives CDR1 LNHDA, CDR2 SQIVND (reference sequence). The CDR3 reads CASSGGGRGRGYTF. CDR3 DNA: TGTGCCAGTAGTGGTGGTGGCAGGGGGCGAGGCTACACCTTC. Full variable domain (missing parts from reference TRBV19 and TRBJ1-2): DGGITQSPKYLFRKEGQNVTLSCEQNLNHDAMYWYRQDPGQGLRLIYYSQIVNDFQKGDIAEGYSVSREKKESFPLTVTSAQKNPTAFYLCASSGGGRGRGYTFGSGTRLTVV.

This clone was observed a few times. The CDR3 loop is CASTNGGAGQPQHF. The CDR3 nucleotides read TGTGCCAGCACCAACGGGGGGGCCGGTCAGCCCCAGCATTTT. The rearrangement joins TRBV2 to TRBJ1-5; D possibly corresponds to TRBD1 (6 bases). There are 14 residues in the CDR3. The germline V gene has CDR1 SNHLY and CDR2 FYNNEI. V gave up 7 bases and J gave up 6 bases, with 16 bases separating them.

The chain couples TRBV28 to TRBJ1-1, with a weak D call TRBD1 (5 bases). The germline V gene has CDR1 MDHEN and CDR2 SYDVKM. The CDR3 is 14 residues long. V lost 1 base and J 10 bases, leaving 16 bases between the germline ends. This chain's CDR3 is CASSLSHGGVPAFF. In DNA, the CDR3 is TGTGCCAGCAGTTTATCCCACGGGGGGGTTCCAGCTTTCTTT.

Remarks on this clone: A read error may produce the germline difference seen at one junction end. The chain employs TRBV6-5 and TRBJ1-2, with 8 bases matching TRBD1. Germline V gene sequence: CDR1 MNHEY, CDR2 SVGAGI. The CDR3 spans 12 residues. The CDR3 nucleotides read TGTGCCAGCAGAAATCCCCCAGGGGGCTGCACCTTC. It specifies CASRNPPGGCTF.

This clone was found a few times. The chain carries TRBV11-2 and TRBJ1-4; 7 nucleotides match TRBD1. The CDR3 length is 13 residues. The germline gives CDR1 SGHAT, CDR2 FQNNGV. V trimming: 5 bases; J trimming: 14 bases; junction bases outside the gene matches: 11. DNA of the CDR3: TGTGCCAGCAGCACAACAGGGGTTATAGCTCTGTTTTTT. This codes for CASSTTGVIALFF.

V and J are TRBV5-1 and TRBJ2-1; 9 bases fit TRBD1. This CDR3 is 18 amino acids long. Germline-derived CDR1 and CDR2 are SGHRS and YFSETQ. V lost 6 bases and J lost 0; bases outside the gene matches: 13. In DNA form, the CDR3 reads TGCGCCAGCAATGGGGGACAGGGACGAAGGAGCTCCTACAATGAGCAGTTCTTC. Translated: CASNGGQGRRSSYNEQFF.

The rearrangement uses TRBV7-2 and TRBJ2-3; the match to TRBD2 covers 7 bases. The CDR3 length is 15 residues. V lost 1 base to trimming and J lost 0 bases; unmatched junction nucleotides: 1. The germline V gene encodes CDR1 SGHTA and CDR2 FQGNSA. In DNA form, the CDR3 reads TGTGCCAGCAGCTTAGACGGGGGGAGCACAGATACGCAGTATTTT. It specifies CASSLDGGSTDTQYF.

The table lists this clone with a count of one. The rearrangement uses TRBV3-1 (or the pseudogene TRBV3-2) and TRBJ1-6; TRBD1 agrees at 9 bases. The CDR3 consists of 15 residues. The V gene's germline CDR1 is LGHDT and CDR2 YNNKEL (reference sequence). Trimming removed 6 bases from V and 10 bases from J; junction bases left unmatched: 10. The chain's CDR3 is CASRAGQGLGSPLHF. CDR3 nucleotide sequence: TGTGCCAGCAGAGCGGGACAGGGTTTGGGATCACCCCTCCACTTT.

CDR3 in amino acids: CASSEFSISYEQYV. CDR3 bases: TGTGCCAGCAGTGAATTCAGTATTTCCTACGAGCAGTACGTC. V is TRBV2 and J is TRBJ2-7; D is undetermined. This CDR3 has 14 residues. Trimming shortened V by 2 bases and J by 1 base, and 9 bases separated the two germline ends. Germline CDR1 and CDR2: SNHLY and FYNNEI.

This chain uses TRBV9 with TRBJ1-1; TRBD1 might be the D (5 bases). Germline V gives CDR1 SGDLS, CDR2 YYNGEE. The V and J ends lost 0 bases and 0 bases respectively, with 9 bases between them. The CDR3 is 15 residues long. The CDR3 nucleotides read TGTGCCAGCAGCGTAGAAGGGGCCATGAACACTGAAGCTTTCTTT. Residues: CASSVEGAMNTEAFF.

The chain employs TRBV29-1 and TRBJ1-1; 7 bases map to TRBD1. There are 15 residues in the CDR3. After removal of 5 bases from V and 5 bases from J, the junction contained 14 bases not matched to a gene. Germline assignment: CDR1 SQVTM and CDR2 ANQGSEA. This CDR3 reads CSVRRLGGEGTEAFF. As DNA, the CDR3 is TGCAGCGTTAGACGCTTAGGGGGCGAGGGTACTGAAGCTTTCTTT.

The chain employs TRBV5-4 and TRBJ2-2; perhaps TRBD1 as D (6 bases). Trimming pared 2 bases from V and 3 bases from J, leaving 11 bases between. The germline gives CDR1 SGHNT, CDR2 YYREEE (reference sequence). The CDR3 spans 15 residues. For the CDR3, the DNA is TGTGCCAGCAGCTTACAGGGTGGATACACCGGGGAGCTGTTTTTT. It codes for CASSLQGGYTGELFF.

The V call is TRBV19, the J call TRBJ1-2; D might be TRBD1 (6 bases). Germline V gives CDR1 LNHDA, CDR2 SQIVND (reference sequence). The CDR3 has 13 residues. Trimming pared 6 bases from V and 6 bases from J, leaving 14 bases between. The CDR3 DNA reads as TGTGCCAGTAGCCTACAGGGAATCGATGGCTACACCTTC. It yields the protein CASSLQGIDGYTF.

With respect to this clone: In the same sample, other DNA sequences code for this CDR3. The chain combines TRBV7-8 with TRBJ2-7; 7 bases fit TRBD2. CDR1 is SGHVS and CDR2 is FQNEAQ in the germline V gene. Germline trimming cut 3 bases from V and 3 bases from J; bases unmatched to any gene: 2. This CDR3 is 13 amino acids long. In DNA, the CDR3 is TGTGCCAGCAGCTTGGGCGGGGGCTACGAGCAGTACGTC. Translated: CASSLGGGYEQYV.

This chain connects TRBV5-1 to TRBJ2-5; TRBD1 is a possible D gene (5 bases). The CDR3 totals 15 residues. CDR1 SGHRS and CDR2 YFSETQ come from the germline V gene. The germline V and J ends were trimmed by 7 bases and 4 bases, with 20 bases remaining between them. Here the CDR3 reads CASGRQGSKGETQYF. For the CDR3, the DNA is TGCGCCAGCGGGCGGCAGGGCTCGAAGGGAGAGACCCAGTACTTC.

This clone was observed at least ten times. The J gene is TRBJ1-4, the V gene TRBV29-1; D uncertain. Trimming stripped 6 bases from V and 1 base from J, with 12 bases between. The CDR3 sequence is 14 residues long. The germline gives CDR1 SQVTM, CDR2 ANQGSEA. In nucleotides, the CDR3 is TGCAGCGTGGGTGCGGAGGGAACTAATGAAAAACTGTTTTTT. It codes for CSVGAEGTNEKLFF.

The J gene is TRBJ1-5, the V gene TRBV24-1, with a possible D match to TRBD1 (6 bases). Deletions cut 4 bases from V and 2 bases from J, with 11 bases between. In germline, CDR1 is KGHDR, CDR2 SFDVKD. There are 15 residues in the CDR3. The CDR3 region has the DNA TGTGCCACCAGTGACAGGGGCCCCCGCAATCAGCCCCAGCATTTT. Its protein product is CATSDRGPRNQPQHF.

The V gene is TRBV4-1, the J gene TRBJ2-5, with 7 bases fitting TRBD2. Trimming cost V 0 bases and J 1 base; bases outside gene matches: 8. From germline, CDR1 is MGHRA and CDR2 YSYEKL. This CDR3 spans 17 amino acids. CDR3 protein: CASSQDLSGGLQETQYF. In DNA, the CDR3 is TGCGCCAGCAGCCAAGATCTGTCGGGAGGCCTCCAAGAGACCCAGTACTTC.

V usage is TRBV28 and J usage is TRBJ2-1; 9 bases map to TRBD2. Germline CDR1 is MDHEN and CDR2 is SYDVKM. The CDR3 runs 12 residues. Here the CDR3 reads CVVRGGLIEQFF. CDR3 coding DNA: TGTGTCGTGCGGGGGGGCTTAATTGAGCAGTTCTTC.